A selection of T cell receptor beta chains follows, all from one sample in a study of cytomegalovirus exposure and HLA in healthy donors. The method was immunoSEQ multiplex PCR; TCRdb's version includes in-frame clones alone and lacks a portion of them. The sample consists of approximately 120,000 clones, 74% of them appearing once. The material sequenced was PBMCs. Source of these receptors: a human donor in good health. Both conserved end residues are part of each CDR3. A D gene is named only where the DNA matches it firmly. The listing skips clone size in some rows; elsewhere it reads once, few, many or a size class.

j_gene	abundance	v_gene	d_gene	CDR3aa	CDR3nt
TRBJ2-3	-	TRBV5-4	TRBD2	CASSLVAGGADTQYF	TGTGCCAGCAGCTTGGTAGCGGGGGGTGCAGATACGCAGTATTTT
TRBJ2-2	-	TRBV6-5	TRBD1	CASKGQRDTGELFF	TGTGCCAGCAAGGGACAGCGCGACACCGGGGAGCTGTTTTTT
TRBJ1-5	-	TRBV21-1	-	CASSKGDRPNQPQHF	TGTGCCAGCAGCAAAGGGGACAGGCCCAATCAGCCCCAGCATTTT
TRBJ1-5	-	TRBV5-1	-	CASSPYGQGNQPQHF	TGCGCCAGCAGCCCGTACGGCCAGGGCAATCAGCCCCAGCATTTT
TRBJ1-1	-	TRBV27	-	CASSLKGGHTEAFF	TGTGCCAGCAGTTTAAAGGGGGGGCACACTGAAGCTTTCTTT
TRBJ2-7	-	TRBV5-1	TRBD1	CASSPLGTVTYEQYF	TGCGCCAGCAGCCCCCTCGGGACAGTGACATACGAGCAGTACTTC
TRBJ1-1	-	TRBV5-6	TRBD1	CASNRGRFMNTEAFF	TGTGCCAGCAACAGGGGGAGATTCATGAACACTGAAGCTTTCTTT
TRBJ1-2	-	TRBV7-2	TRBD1	CASSLVGGSWGDGYTF	TGTGCCAGCAGCTTAGTAGGGGGCAGCTGGGGCGATGGCTACACCTTC
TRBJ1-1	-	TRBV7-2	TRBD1	CASSLGQLGVNTEAFF	TGTGCCAGCAGCTTGGGACAGCTAGGGGTGAACACTGAAGCTTTCTTT
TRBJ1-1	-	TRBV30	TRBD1	CAWSVGTGIGNTEAFF	TGTGCCTGGAGTGTTGGGACAGGGATCGGAAACACTGAAGCTTTCTTT
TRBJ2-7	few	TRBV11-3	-	CASSRGFGRDEQYF	TGTGCCAGCAGCAGGGGGTTTGGTCGCGACGAGCAGTACTTC
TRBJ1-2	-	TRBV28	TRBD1	CASSRTGGGGYTF	TGTGCCAGCAGCCGGACAGGGGGCGGTGGCTACACCTTC
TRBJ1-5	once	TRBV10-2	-	CASSEMGAQYNQPQHF	TGCGCCAGCAGTGAGATGGGGGCGCAGTACAATCAGCCCCAGCATTTT
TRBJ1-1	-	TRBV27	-	CASSFSGFSGVTEAFF	TGTGCCAGCAGTTTTTCAGGGTTCAGTGGAGTCACTGAAGCTTTCTTT
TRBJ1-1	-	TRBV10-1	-	CASSGTRQNTEAFF	TGCGCCAGCAGTGGGACACGTCAGAACACTGAAGCTTTCTTT
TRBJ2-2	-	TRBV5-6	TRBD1	CASSSTGLNTGELFF	TGTGCCAGCAGCTCGACAGGGCTGAACACCGGGGAGCTGTTTTTT
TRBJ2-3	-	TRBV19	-	CASSMEGAGTDTQYF	TGTGCCAGTAGTATGGAGGGGGCCGGCACAGATACGCAGTATTTT
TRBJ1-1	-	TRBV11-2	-	CASSPPVTEAFF	TGTGCCAGCAGCCCCCCGGTCACTGAAGCTTTCTTT
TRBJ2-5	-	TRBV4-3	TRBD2	CASSQTGTSGSETQYF	TGCGCCAGCAGCCAGACCGGGACTAGCGGGTCAGAGACCCAGTACTTC
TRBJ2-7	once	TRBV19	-	CASSRPGTYEQYF	TGTGCCAGTAGTCGACCCGGGACCTACGAGCAGTACTTC
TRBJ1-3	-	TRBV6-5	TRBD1	CASRMDRAGNTIYF	TGTGCCAGCAGGATGGACAGGGCTGGAAACACCATATATTTT
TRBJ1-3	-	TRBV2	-	CASRVEGVGNTIYF	TGTGCCAGCAGAGTTGAGGGAGTTGGAAACACCATATATTTT
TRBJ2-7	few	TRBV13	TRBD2	CASSLPGLGYEQYF	TGTGCCAGCAGCTTGCCGGGACTAGGGTACGAGCAGTACTTC
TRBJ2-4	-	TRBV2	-	CASSEARGVVNIQYF	TGTGCCAGCAGTGAAGCGCGCGGGGTTGTGAACATTCAGTACTTC
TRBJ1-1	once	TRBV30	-	CAWSVGGAYANTEAFF	TGTGCCTGGAGTGTTGGGGGGGCGTACGCGAACACTGAAGCTTTCTTT
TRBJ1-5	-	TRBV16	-	CASSQSGRAGAGRPQHF	TGTGCCAGCAGCCAATCGGGTAGGGCAGGGGCAGGGAGGCCCCAGCATTTT
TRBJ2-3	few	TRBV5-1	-	CASSFSQGGDTQYF	TGCGCCAGCAGCTTCAGCCAGGGAGGAGATACGCAGTATTTT
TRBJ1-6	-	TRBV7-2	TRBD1	CASSSGTGFYSPLHF	TGTGCCAGCAGCTCCGGGACAGGGTTTTATTCACCCCTCCACTTT
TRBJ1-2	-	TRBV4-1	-	CASSQVRPSDGYTF	TGCGCCAGCAGCCAAGTCAGGCCCTCGGATGGCTACACCTTC
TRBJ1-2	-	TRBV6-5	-	CASKGVANYGYTF	TGTGCCAGCAAGGGGGTAGCTAACTATGGCTACACCTTC
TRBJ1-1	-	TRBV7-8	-	CASSKNGQGMNTEAFF	TGTGCCAGCAGTAAAAACGGGCAGGGAATGAACACTGAAGCTTTCTTT
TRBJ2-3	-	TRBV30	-	CAWGTGTLTDTQYF	TGTGCCTGGGGAACAGGGACCCTCACAGATACGCAGTATTTT
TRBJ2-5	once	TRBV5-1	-	CASSPPDIPVYF	TGCGCCAGCAGCCCCCCAGACATACCGGTGTACTTC
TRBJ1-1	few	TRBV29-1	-	CSVVPRTLQGKPQEAFF	TGCAGCGTTGTTCCGCGAACGCTACAGGGAAAACCCCAGGAAGCTTTCTTT
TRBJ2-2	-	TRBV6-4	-	CASSVRGTGELFF	TGTGCCAGCAGTGTCAGGGGCACCGGGGAGCTGTTTTTT
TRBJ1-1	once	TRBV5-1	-	CASSLIRGSKNTEAFF	TGCGCCAGCAGCTTGATCCGGGGGAGCAAGAACACTGAAGCTTTCTTT
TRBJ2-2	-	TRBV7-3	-	CASSPARGGNTGELFF	TGTGCCAGCAGCCCGGCGCGGGGCGGGAACACCGGGGAGCTGTTTTTT
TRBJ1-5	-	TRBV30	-	CAWSVGRNQPQHF	TGTGCCTGGAGTGTTGGGCGCAATCAGCCCCAGCATTTT
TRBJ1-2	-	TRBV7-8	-	CASSFQGNYGYTF	TGTGCCAGCAGCTTCCAGGGGAACTATGGCTACACCTTC
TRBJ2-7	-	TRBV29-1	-	CSAAVVSYEQYF	TGCAGCGCTGCGGTAGTGAGCTACGAGCAGTACTTC
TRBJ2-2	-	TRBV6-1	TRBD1	CASSRQGRVTGELFF	TGTGCCAGCAGTAGACAGGGTCGGGTCACCGGGGAGCTGTTTTTT
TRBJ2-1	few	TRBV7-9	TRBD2	CASSLSASGSSDEQFF	TGTGCCAGCAGCTTGTCGGCTAGCGGGAGTTCGGATGAGCAGTTCTTC
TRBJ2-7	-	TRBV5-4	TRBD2	CASSPPTSGGYHEQYF	TGTGCCAGCAGCCCGCCTACTAGCGGGGGTTACCACGAGCAGTACTTC
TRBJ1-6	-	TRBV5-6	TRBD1	CASSDSKQGVNNSPLHF	TGTGCCAGCAGCGATAGTAAACAGGGGGTAAACAATTCACCCCTCCACTTT
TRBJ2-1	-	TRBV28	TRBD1	CASSSGTGVYNEQFF	TGTGCCAGCAGCTCCGGGACAGGAGTCTACAATGAGCAGTTCTTC
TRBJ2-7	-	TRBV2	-	CASSVEAFEQYF	TGTGCCAGCAGTGTAGAGGCGTTCGAGCAGTACTTC
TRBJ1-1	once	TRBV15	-	CATSRGDRPNTEAFF	TGTGCCACCAGCAGAGGAGACAGGCCTAACACTGAAGCTTTCTTT
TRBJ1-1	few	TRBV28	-	CASSYPAAVSEAFF	TGTGCCAGCAGTTACCCCGCCGCAGTATCTGAAGCTTTCTTT
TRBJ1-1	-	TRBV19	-	CASSIDPPGTTEAFF	TGTGCCAGTAGTATAGACCCTCCGGGAACCACTGAAGCTTTCTTT
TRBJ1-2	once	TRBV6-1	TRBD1	CASSDTGTGYGYTF	TGTGCCAGCAGTGATACCGGGACAGGCTATGGCTACACCTTC
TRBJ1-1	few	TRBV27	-	CASSFLGGSFTEAFF	TGTGCCAGCAGTTTTTTGGGGGGTTCTTTCACTGAAGCTTTCTTT
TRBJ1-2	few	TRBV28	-	CASSYYRVSYGYTF	TGTGCCAGCAGTTACTACAGGGTGAGCTATGGCTACACCTTC
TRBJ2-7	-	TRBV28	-	CASSLLASSYEQYF	TGTGCCAGCAGTTTACTGGCTAGCTCTTACGAGCAGTACTTC